The text below deals with one T cell receptor (beta chain). No antigen is known for it. This entry is derived from a study of cytomegalovirus exposure and HLA in healthy donors. General study findings and limits: Researchers catalogued roughly 170 TCR beta chains as cytomegalovirus-associated. In vitro checks showed that a few CMV-associated chains really do target CMV antigens. One later analysis, an examination of the roughly 110 validation repertoires, found that first-cohort TCR clusters tended to co-occur in them.

The V end lost 7 bases, the J end lost 11 bases, and 17 bases lay between the germline ends. Germline CDR1 and CDR2: LGHNT and FRNRAP. The CDR3 sequence is 12 residues long. Sequencing used immunoSEQ multiplex PCR; TCRdb keeps in-frame clones, though not all of them. The repertoire holds about 68,000 clones, about 90% seen once, with 2.5% to 3.5% in the top ten. Donors came from a validation cohort of over a hundred subjects, distinct from the first 666-subject cohort. The chain joins TRBV12-5 to TRBJ1-1, with a possible D match to TRBD1 (5 bases). The sample was PBMCs. This receptor was taken from a man between 18 and 29 years old in good health and CMV-seronegative. This chain's CDR3 is CASADGGAGAFF. The CDR3 DNA reads TGTGCTAGTGCGGACGGTGGGGCGGGGGCTTTCTTT.